This entry lists 23 T cell receptor beta chains sequenced from one sample in a study of OX40 agonist ivuxolimab in advanced cancers. The protocol used for the library was the immunoSEQ multiplex PCR assay. TCRdb took over this immuneACCESS table, retaining in-frame rearrangements with V and J assigned. Such tables are incomplete; in checked studies, under half of the missing clones stem from an unresolved V gene, and the remainder is unexplained. The table for this sample lists just over 50,000 clones; 65% to 85% of them were counted only once. Of the sample, just over 3% falls within the top ten clones. This specimen was CD4+ or CD8+ T cells sorted from blood, taken in a trial of the OX40 agonist ivuxolimab. Receptors originate from an adult with an advanced solid tumor such as melanoma, head and neck, liver or kidney cancer.

The J gene is TRBJ1-5, the V gene TRBV15; 11 bases match TRBD1. This CDR3 is built from 15 residues. Germline V gene lookup returns CDR1 LNHNV and CDR2 YYDKDF (reference sequence). V lost 7 bases, J lost 4 bases, and 6 bases stayed unmatched. CDR3 nucleotide sequence: TGTGCCACCACCGTGGGGACAGGGGGGAATCAGCCCCAGCATTTT. This codes for CATTVGTGGNQPQHF.

This chain joins TRBV6-5 and TRBJ2-7, with 10 bases matching TRBD2. CDR1 MNHEY and CDR2 SVGAGI come from the germline V gene. The CDR3 covers 14 residues. V trimming: 3 bases; J trimming: 6 bases; junction bases outside the gene matches: 5. In nucleotides, the CDR3 is TGTGCCAGCAGTTATGGCCTAGCGGGGGTCGAGCAGTACTTC. Protein product: CASSYGLAGVEQYF.

The V gene is TRBV9, the J gene TRBJ1-3; possible D gene TRBD1, 6 bases. Trimming cost V 4 bases and J 3 bases, with 17 bases left between them. The CDR3 has 16 residues. CDR1 and CDR2 from the germline V gene are SGDLS and YYNGEE. CDR3 loop: CASSSPGGAGGNTIYF. In DNA, the CDR3 is TGTGCCAGCAGCTCACCGGGGGGGGCTGGTGGAAACACCATATATTTT.

V is TRBV27 and J is TRBJ1-5; the D gene is possibly TRBD1 (6 bases). Germline CDR1 and CDR2: MNHEY and SMNVEV (reference sequence). The length of the CDR3 is 14 residues. Trimming removed 0 bases at V and 8 bases at J, with 11 bases between. In DNA form, the CDR3 reads TGTGCCAGCAGTTTATCTGCGGGGGCTAAGCCCCAGCATTTT. Amino acids: CASSLSAGAKPQHF.

As for this clone: Other DNA sequences in this sample translate to the same CDR3. This sequence joins TRBV4-1 and TRBJ2-5; TRBD2 matches 8 bases. This CDR3 has 17 residues. The V gene's germline CDR1 is MGHRA and CDR2 YSYEKL. The J segment lost 4 bases and the V segment lost 0 bases, leaving 10 bases of the junction unmatched. DNA of the CDR3: TGCGCCAGCAGCCAAGACTGGACCGGGGGGGCCCTAGAGACCCAGTACTTC. Translating it yields CASSQDWTGGALETQYF.

This chain uses TRBV15 with TRBJ1-5; D gene unclear. The germline V and J ends were trimmed by 0 bases and 0 bases, with 3 bases remaining between them. CDR1 is LNHNV, CDR2 YYDKDF, per germline (reference sequence). CDR3 size: 14 residues. CDR3 coding DNA: TGTGCCACCAGCAGAGATTTTAGCAATCAGCCCCAGCATTTT. It yields the protein CATSRDFSNQPQHF.

The rearrangement joins TRBV6-1 to TRBJ2-3; possible D gene TRBD1, 5 bases. Per germline, CDR1 MNHNS and CDR2 SASEGT. There are 15 residues in the CDR3. The ends were cut back, 6 bases at V and 2 bases at J, with 15 bases in the middle. The DNA of the CDR3 is TGTGCCAGCAGGTTGGACACCTCCTTCACAGATACGCAGTATTTT. Its translation is CASRLDTSFTDTQYF.

This chain uses TRBV18 with TRBJ2-7, with 8 bases aligning to TRBD2. The J segment lost 5 bases and the V segment lost 3 bases, leaving 6 bases of the junction unmatched. The CDR3 length is 14 residues. The V gene's germline CDR1 is KGHSH and CDR2 LQKENI. As DNA, the CDR3 is TGTGCCAGCTCACCCCCGGGGGGGGGCCACGAGCAGTACTTC. Its translation is CASSPPGGGHEQYF. Supplemented by reference TRBV18 and TRBJ2-7, the full variable domain reads NAGVMQNPRHLVRRRGQEARLRCSPMKGHSHVYWYRQLPEEGLKFMVYLQKENIIDESGMPKERFSAEFPKEGPSILRIQQVVRGDSAAYFCASSPPGGGHEQYFGPGTRLTVT.

This clone came up once. The rearrangement links TRBV5-6 to TRBJ2-1; D uncertain. The germline CDR1 and CDR2 sequences are SGHDT and YYEEEE. The CDR3 has 15 residues. Trimming took 7 bases from V and 8 from J, leaving 22 bases between them. The CDR3 DNA is TGTGCCAGCTTCATTTTAGGTCTAGATGTTGATGAGCAGTTCTTC. It codes for CASFILGLDVDEQFF.

The genes are TRBV7-9 and TRBJ2-7, with 7 bases identical to TRBD1. V lost 4 bases to trimming and J lost 6 bases; unmatched junction nucleotides: 9. The CDR3 length is 14 residues. CDR1 SEHNR and CDR2 FQNEAQ come from the germline V gene (reference sequence). The CDR3 loop reads CASSSNRGWGEQYF. DNA of the CDR3: TGTGCCAGCAGCTCCAACAGGGGTTGGGGCGAGCAGTACTTC.

This clone was seen only once. The V and J genes are TRBV6-5 and TRBJ1-5; 7 bases are a match to TRBD1. Germline values: CDR1 MNHEY, CDR2 SVGAGI. J lost 2 bases, V lost 5 bases, and 6 bases had no gene match. The CDR3 has 15 amino acids. The CDR3 nucleotides are TGTGCCAGCAGTCGACAGGGAGGGGGCAATCAGCCCCAGCATTTT. As protein: CASSRQGGGNQPQHF.

The chain carries TRBV10-3 and TRBJ1-6, with D unclear. With 0 bases removed from V and 9 bases from J, the gap between germline ends came to 6 bases. CDR3 size: 13 residues. Germline loops: CDR1 ENHRY, CDR2 SYGVKD. The CDR3 bases are TGTGCCATCAGTGAGTCGAGTCGTTCACCCCTCCACTTT. As protein: CAISESSRSPLHF.

The chain couples TRBV6-1 to TRBJ2-1; the D is unclear. Between the trimmed V and J ends, which lost 7 bases and 3 bases, there was a span of 4 bases. Germline CDR1 reads MNHNS; CDR2 reads SASEGT. The CDR3 contains 11 residues. Here the CDR3 reads CASMNYNEQFF. As DNA, the CDR3 is TGTGCCAGCATGAACTACAATGAGCAGTTCTTC.

V gene TRBV20-1 combines with J gene TRBJ2-3; unclear D gene. CDR3 size: 11 residues. Trimming pared 3 bases from V and 11 bases from J, leaving 12 bases between. Germline lookup yields CDR1 DFQATT and CDR2 SNEGSKA (reference sequence). The CDR3 nucleotides are TGCAGTGCTAGTGCCGACACCTTGCAGTATTTT. Amino acids: CSASADTLQYF.

CDR3 nucleotides: TGTGCCAGCACCTCCGTCTGGAGTGGGTCTGAAGCTTTCTTT. It is translated as CASTSVWSGSEAFF. This sequence joins TRBV6-9 and TRBJ1-1, with no clear D. Germline V gives CDR1 MNHGY, CDR2 SVAAGI. With 7 bases removed from V and 6 bases from J, the gap between germline ends came to 18 bases. This CDR3 is 14 amino acids long.

The gene calls are TRBV4-2 and TRBJ1-5; D is uncertain. The CDR3 loop spans 14 amino acids. The germline V gene has CDR1 LGHNA and CDR2 YNFKEQ. Trimming left V 4 bases short and J 2 bases short, with 9 bases between. The CDR3 reads CASSLGEGNQPQHF. CDR3 DNA sequence: TGTGCCAGCAGCCTCGGGGAGGGCAATCAGCCCCAGCATTTT.

The CDR3 nucleotides are TGTGCCAGCAGCACGACAGGGGTGATCCAAGAGACCCAGTACTTC. Translation: CASSTTGVIQETQYF. This rearrangement joins TRBV2 to TRBJ2-5, with 8 bases that match TRBD1. Trimming removed 6 bases from V and 1 base from J; junction bases left unmatched: 7. Germline-derived CDR1 and CDR2 are SNHLY and FYNNEI. The CDR3 totals 15 residues.

The rearrangement uses TRBV6-1 and TRBJ1-5; weak D call: TRBD1 (5 bases). Germline V CDR1 and CDR2: MNHNS, SASEGT. V lost 7 bases, J lost 9 bases, and 22 bases lay in between. This CDR3 region has 15 residues. CDR3 in amino acids: CASTRGWGTEAPQHF. The CDR3 nucleotides read TGTGCCAGCACCCGGGGATGGGGGACTGAGGCGCCCCAGCATTTT.

The chain joins TRBV6-1 to TRBJ2-7; 11 bases are shared with TRBD2. Germline V gene sequence: CDR1 MNHNS, CDR2 SASEGT. This CDR3 has 14 amino acids. With 7 bases clipped from V and 3 bases from J, the junction kept 5 bases outside the gene matches. CDR3 nucleotide sequence: TGTGCCAGCATTCCGACTAGCGGGGACTACGAGCAGTACTTC. Its translation is CASIPTSGDYEQYF.

Of note for this clone: At the DNA level, this CDR3 is encoded by other sequences in the same sample as well. V is TRBV13 and J is TRBJ1-5, with D perhaps matching TRBD1 (6 bases). Germline lookup yields CDR1 PRHDT and CDR2 FYEKMQ (reference sequence). Trimming took off 3 bases at V and 5 bases at J, with 14 bases between the two ends. The CDR3 is made up of 15 amino acids. The CDR3 sequence: CASSLGGPGDQPQHF. The CDR3 nucleotides read TGTGCCAGCAGCTTGGGGGGCCCGGGAGATCAGCCCCAGCATTTT.

This clone turned up a few times. The V call is TRBV5-6, the J call TRBJ2-3; 8 nucleotides match TRBD1. J lost 0 bases, V lost 1 base, and 4 bases had no gene match. Germline V gene lookup returns CDR1 SGHDT and CDR2 YYEEEE. This CDR3 has 16 residues. This CDR3 reads CASSLPRDRSTDTQYF. In nucleotides, the CDR3 is TGTGCCAGCAGCTTGCCCCGGGACAGGAGCACAGATACGCAGTATTTT.

This clone was seen only a few times. The genes are TRBV9 and TRBJ1-4; 11 bases match TRBD1. V gave up 0 bases and J gave up 8 bases; unmatched junction bases: 3. CDR1 is SGDLS and CDR2 is YYNGEE in the germline V gene. The CDR3 contains 15 residues. CDR3 DNA sequence: TGTGCCAGCAGCGTAGCGGGGACAGGGGGGGAAAAACTGTTTTTT. This gives the protein CASSVAGTGGEKLFF. Variable domain in full (rest from reference TRBV9 and TRBJ1-4): DSGVTQTPKHLITATGQRVTLRCSPRSGDLSVYWYQQSLDQGLQFLIQYYNGEERAKGNILERFSAQQFPDLHSELNLSSLELGDSALYFCASSVAGTGGEKLFFGSGTQLSVL.

The chain is built from TRBV4-1 and TRBJ2-1; 9 bases fit TRBD2. The germline V gene has CDR1 MGHRA and CDR2 YSYEKL. The CDR3 is made up of 19 amino acids. After removal of 0 bases from V and 6 bases from J, the junction contained 15 bases not matched to a gene. CDR3 sequence: CASSQERSRVLAGFNEQFF. CDR3 nucleotides: TGCGCCAGCAGCCAAGAGAGGTCTCGGGTCCTAGCGGGATTCAATGAGCAGTTCTTC.